Following are 12 T cell receptor beta chains from one sample sequenced in a study of cytomegalovirus exposure and HLA in healthy donors. Assay: immunoSEQ multiplex PCR; the TCRdb copy retains only in-frame clones and omits some. The sample records approximately 100,000 clones, about 88% being singletons. The sample comprised PBMCs. These receptors all come from a man aged 18 to 29 in good health and CMV-seropositive.

The chain combines TRBV7-9 with TRBJ2-3; D not certain. Trimming pared 3 bases from V and 0 bases from J, leaving 10 bases between. CDR1 is SEHNR, CDR2 FQNEAQ, per germline (reference sequence). The CDR3 totals 15 residues. The CDR3 DNA is TGTGCCAGCAGCTTGAGGCGGCCTAGCACAGATACGCAGTATTTT. Its translation is CASSLRRPSTDTQYF. The whole variable domain, filled in from reference TRBV7-9 and TRBJ2-3, reads DTGVSQNPRHKITKRGQNVTFRCDPISEHNRLYWYRQTLGQGPEFLTYFQNEAQLEKSRLLSDRFSAERPKGSFSTLEIQRTEQGDSAMYLCASSLRRPSTDTQYFGPGTRLTVL.

This chain uses TRBV28 with TRBJ2-7; 9 bases are a match to TRBD1. Trimming took 6 bases from V and 3 from J; bases not matched to a gene: 3. The CDR3 totals 13 residues. The germline CDR1 and CDR2 sequences are MDHEN and SYDVKM. For the CDR3, the DNA is TGTGCCAGCAGGCTGACAGGGGGCTACGAGCAGTACTTC. Translated, it gives CASRLTGGYEQYF.

V usage is TRBV2 and J usage is TRBJ2-2; 7 nucleotides line up with TRBD2. J gave up 6 bases and V 6 bases, and 7 bases lay outside the gene matches. This CDR3 has 14 amino acids. Germline CDR1 and CDR2: SNHLY and FYNNEI. CDR3 sequence (DNA): TGTGCCAGCAGAGGGAGGGGTGGGTCCGGGGAGCTGTTTTTT. Translated, it gives CASRGRGGSGELFF. Complete variable domain (other parts from reference TRBV2 and TRBJ2-2): EPEVTQTPSHQVTQMGQEVILRCVPISNHLYFYWYRQILGQKVEFLVSFYNNEISEKSEIFDDQFSVERPDGSNFTLKIRSTKLEDSAMYFCASRGRGGSGELFFGEGSRLTVL.

This sequence joins TRBV9 and TRBJ2-2, with a weak D call TRBD1 (5 bases). This CDR3 is built from 13 residues. Trimming left V 4 bases short and J 6 bases short, with 10 bases between. The V gene's germline CDR1 is SGDLS and CDR2 YYNGEE. CDR3 sequence: CASSLTVSGELFF. In nucleotides, the CDR3 is TGTGCCAGCAGCTTGACAGTTTCCGGGGAGCTGTTTTTT.

The gene calls are TRBV27 and TRBJ2-5; the D gene is possibly TRBD2 (6 bases). Germline V lookup: CDR1 MNHEY, CDR2 SMNVEV (reference sequence). Trimming left V 5 bases short and J 2 bases short, with 15 bases between. The length of the CDR3 is 15 residues. The CDR3: CASSLTAGIQETQYF. CDR3 sequence (DNA): TGTGCCAGCAGTCTTACTGCGGGGATACAAGAGACCCAGTACTTC.

The CDR3 loop is CASSFFGGLSTGELFF. DNA of the CDR3: TGTGCCAGCAGCTTCTTCGGGGGATTAAGCACCGGGGAGCTGTTTTTT. V gene TRBV13 combines with J gene TRBJ2-2; TRBD2 might be the D (6 bases). Trimming took off 3 bases at V and 4 bases at J, with 15 bases between the two ends. CDR3 length: 16 amino acids. CDR1 is PRHDT, CDR2 FYEKMQ, per germline (reference sequence).

Here the CDR3 DNA reads TGTGCCAGCAGCCAACATCAAAGGACTAGCGGGAGCACAGATACGCAGTATTTT. The encoded protein is CASSQHQRTSGSTDTQYF. J is TRBJ2-3 and V is TRBV14; 11 nucleotides align to TRBD2. In germline, CDR1 is SGHDN, CDR2 FVKESK. This CDR3 region has 18 residues. The V segment lost 2 bases and the J segment 0 bases; nucleotides outside the gene matches: 7. Full variable domain (missing parts from reference TRBV14 and TRBJ2-3): EAGVTQFPSHSVIEKGQTVTLRCDPISGHDNLYWYRRVMGKEIKFLLHFVKESKQDESGMPNNRFLAERTGGTYSTLKVQPAELEDSGVYFCASSQHQRTSGSTDTQYFGPGTRLTVL.

The chain combines TRBV14 with TRBJ2-5, with 9 bases aligning to TRBD1. The V gene's germline CDR1 is SGHDN and CDR2 FVKESK. CDR3 length: 15 amino acids. The J segment lost 5 bases and the V segment lost 3 bases, leaving 7 bases of the junction unmatched. The CDR3 spells CASSHHRGRSETQYF. For the CDR3, the DNA is TGTGCCAGCAGCCATCACAGGGGGCGCAGCGAGACCCAGTACTTC. Drawing the rest from reference TRBV14 and TRBJ2-5, the complete variable domain is EAGVTQFPSHSVIEKGQTVTLRCDPISGHDNLYWYRRVMGKEIKFLLHFVKESKQDESGMPNNRFLAERTGGTYSTLKVQPAELEDSGVYFCASSHHRGRSETQYFGPGTRLLVL.

The chain carries TRBV7-9 and TRBJ2-7, with 7 bases fitting TRBD1. Germline V gene lookup returns CDR1 SEHNR and CDR2 FQNEAQ (reference sequence). The V and J ends lost 3 bases and 5 bases, in that order; junction bases with no gene match: 16. CDR3 length equals 17 residues. In nucleotides, the CDR3 is TGTGCCAGCAGCTTGGGCAGGACAGGCTACTCACCTAACGAGCAGTACTTC. It yields the protein CASSLGRTGYSPNEQYF. The full variable domain, its missing parts supplied by reference TRBV7-9 and TRBJ2-7, is DTGVSQNPRHKITKRGQNVTFRCDPISEHNRLYWYRQTLGQGPEFLTYFQNEAQLEKSRLLSDRFSAERPKGSFSTLEIQRTEQGDSAMYLCASSLGRTGYSPNEQYFGPGTRLTVT.

J is TRBJ2-7 and V is TRBV7-2; 14 nucleotides match TRBD2. V dropped 5 bases and J dropped 5; count of bases not matched to a gene: 8. The CDR3 is made up of 16 amino acids. The V gene's germline CDR1 is SGHTA and CDR2 FQGNSA. CDR3 bases: TGTGCCAGCAGCCAATTGACTAGCGGGAGGGCCCACGAGCAGTACTTC. It is translated as CASSQLTSGRAHEQYF. The complete variable domain, with remaining parts taken from reference TRBV7-2 and TRBJ2-7, reads GAGVSQSPSNKVTEKGKDVELRCDPISGHTALYWYRQSLGQGLEFLIYFQGNSAPDKSGLPSDRFSAERTGGSVSTLTIQRTQQEDSAVYLCASSQLTSGRAHEQYFGPGTRLTVT.

This clone showed up just a few times. The chain is built from TRBV2 and TRBJ2-7; possibly TRBD2 for D (6 bases). The CDR3 runs 14 residues. Between the trimmed V and J ends, which lost 6 bases and 0 bases, there was a span of 12 bases. Germline loops: CDR1 SNHLY, CDR2 FYNNEI. CDR3 loop: CASRVDGSSYEQYF. DNA of the CDR3: TGTGCCAGCAGGGTTGACGGGAGCTCCTACGAGCAGTACTTC.

The chain recombines TRBV4-3 with TRBJ2-1, with 8 bases matching TRBD2. The CDR3 consists of 15 residues. Unmatched junction bases numbered 8, after V lost 0 bases and J lost 10 bases. CDR1 LGHNA and CDR2 YSLEER come from the germline V gene. The CDR3 reads CASSQDPASGREQFF. Written as DNA, the CDR3 is TGCGCCAGCAGCCAAGATCCGGCGAGCGGGAGAGAGCAGTTCTTC.